The 13 T cell receptor beta chains reported below all come from one sample, sequenced in a study of cytomegalovirus exposure and HLA in healthy donors. The PCR had 60 Vbeta and 13 Jbeta primers. Clones were read by immunoSEQ multiplex PCR, and TCRdb kept only the in-frame ones, dropping some. This sample yields a few hundred thousand clones, of which around 79% are seen a single time; 1.5% to 2% belongs to the top ten. The sequencing sample was made of PBMCs. These TCRs come from a man aged 18 to 29 in good health and CMV-seronegative.

The CDR3 reads CASSQVAGDYNEQFF. The DNA for the CDR3 is TGCGCCAGCAGCCAAGTTGCGGGGGACTACAATGAGCAGTTCTTC. This sequence joins TRBV4-3 and TRBJ2-1; 7 bases line up with TRBD2. This CDR3 comprises 15 residues. The trim removed 1 base at V and 3 bases at J, leaving 3 bases unmatched. Germline lookup yields CDR1 LGHNA and CDR2 YSLEER.

The V call is TRBV6-4, the J call TRBJ2-7; D might be TRBD2 (6 bases). The V and J ends lost 3 bases and 4 bases respectively, with 10 bases between them. Per germline, CDR1 MRHNA and CDR2 SNTAGT. This CDR3 contains 13 residues. CDR3 protein: CASSEYGGYEQYF. Here the CDR3 DNA reads TGTGCCAGCAGTGAATACGGAGGGTACGAGCAGTACTTC.

The chain has TRBV4-1 and TRBJ1-2, with D tentatively TRBD1 (6 bases). The CDR3 has 15 residues. Per the germline V gene, CDR1 is MGHRA and CDR2 is YSYEKL. Trimming pared 0 bases from V and 3 bases from J, leaving 11 bases between. The CDR3 reads CASSQETGRDYGYTF. The DNA for the CDR3 is TGCGCCAGCAGCCAAGAAACAGGGCGTGACTATGGCTACACCTTC.

V and J are TRBV7-9 and TRBJ2-1; 8 bases line up with TRBD1. J gave up 7 bases and V 2 bases, and 13 bases lay outside the gene matches. The CDR3 runs to 17 residues. Germline V gene lookup returns CDR1 SEHNR and CDR2 FQNEAQ (reference sequence). The CDR3 reads CASSLFPGTGSNNEQFF. CDR3 in DNA: TGTGCCAGCAGCTTATTTCCTGGGACAGGCTCAAATAATGAGCAGTTCTTC. Complete variable domain (other parts from reference TRBV7-9 and TRBJ2-1): DTGVSQNPRHKITKRGQNVTFRCDPISEHNRLYWYRQTLGQGPEFLTYFQNEAQLEKSRLLSDRFSAERPKGSFSTLEIQRTEQGDSAMYLCASSLFPGTGSNNEQFFGPGTRLTVL.

This chain links TRBV28 with TRBJ2-6, with D perhaps TRBD2 (5 bases). The CDR3 loop spans 17 amino acids. Trimming left V 2 bases short and J 4 bases short, with 15 bases between. CDR1 is MDHEN, CDR2 SYDVKM, per germline. CDR3 DNA sequence: TGTGCCAGCAGTTTAATTATCGAGGGTTCGGGGGCCAACGTCCTGACTTTC. Translating it yields CASSLIIEGSGANVLTF.

The V gene is TRBV15, the J gene TRBJ2-7, with D perhaps matching TRBD1 (5 bases). The CDR3 covers 13 residues. The germline gives CDR1 LNHNV, CDR2 YYDKDF (reference sequence). Trimming removed 1 base from V and 3 bases from J, with 7 bases in between. The CDR3 spells CATSRGRDYEQYF. DNA for the CDR3: TGTGCCACCAGCAGAGGCAGGGACTACGAGCAGTACTTC.

In its sample, this clone was seen once. Here the CDR3 reads CASSLLPTGELFF. CDR3 nucleotides: TGTGCCAGCAGCTTACTTCCCACCGGGGAGCTGTTTTTT. The gene calls are TRBV6-1 and TRBJ2-2; the D is unclear. The CDR3 spans 13 residues. Germline CDR1 is MNHNS and CDR2 is SASEGT. The germline V and J ends were trimmed by 6 bases and 4 bases, with 9 bases remaining between them.

The J gene is TRBJ2-7, the V gene TRBV28, with 11 bases identical to TRBD2. Germline V gene data show CDR1 as MDHEN and CDR2 as SYDVKM. This CDR3 region has 15 residues. The V gene end was trimmed by 7 bases and the J gene end by 2 bases; junction bases not matched to a gene: 7. CDR3 DNA sequence: TGTGCCAGCAATACACTAGCGGGAGCCGCCTACGAGCAGTACTTC. The encoded protein is CASNTLAGAAYEQYF.

This sequence joins TRBV7-9 and TRBJ2-1; TRBD1 matches at 7 bases. V lost 7 bases, J lost 6 bases, and 0 bases stayed unmatched. Germline assignment: CDR1 SEHNR and CDR2 FQNEAQ (reference sequence). CDR3 length equals 11 residues. Here the CDR3 DNA reads TGTGCCAGCACAGGGGGCAATGAGCAGTTCTTC. Translated: CASTGGNEQFF.

There are a few counts of this clone. The chain joins TRBV7-2 to TRBJ1-4, with unresolved D. Germline CDR1 reads SGHTA; CDR2 reads FQGNSA. Trimming left V 3 bases short and J 0 bases short, with 8 bases between. The CDR3 runs to 15 residues. CDR3 DNA sequence: TGTGCCAGCAGCTTCAGTTCTGCAACTAATGAAAAACTGTTTTTT. It encodes CASSFSSATNEKLFF. Together with reference TRBV7-2 and TRBJ1-4, the CDR3 gives the full variable domain: GAGVSQSPSNKVTEKGKDVELRCDPISGHTALYWYRQSLGQGLEFLIYFQGNSAPDKSGLPSDRFSAERTGGSVSTLTIQRTQQEDSAVYLCASSFSSATNEKLFFGSGTQLSVL.

This chain links TRBV2 with TRBJ1-5, with D possibly being TRBD1 (5 bases). V was pared by 3 bases and J by 4 bases, with 13 bases between. Germline assignment: CDR1 SNHLY and CDR2 FYNNEI. This CDR3 is built from 15 residues. In DNA form, the CDR3 reads TGTGCCAGCAGTGAGCAGGGCCCAAGTAATCAGCCCCAGCATTTT. Translated, it gives CASSEQGPSNQPQHF.

The chain joins TRBV6-6 to TRBJ2-1; D is possibly TRBD1 (6 bases). The CDR3 sequence is 13 residues long. Germline V lookup: CDR1 MNHNY, CDR2 SVGAGI (reference sequence). Trimming shortened V by 6 bases and J by 4 bases, and 10 bases separated the two germline ends. CDR3 region: CASRDTGYNEQFF. For the CDR3, the DNA is TGTGCCAGCAGAGATACAGGGTACAATGAGCAGTTCTTC.

The chain carries TRBV30 and TRBJ2-7, with TRBD2 identical over 10 bases. Per germline, CDR1 GTSNPN and CDR2 SVGIG (reference sequence). The trim removed 2 bases at V and 5 bases at J, leaving 12 bases unmatched. The CDR3 totals 16 residues. Written as DNA, the CDR3 is TGTGCCTGGAGTCGGCAATCGGGACTAGCGTTCCACGAGCAGTACTTC. Protein product: CAWSRQSGLAFHEQYF.